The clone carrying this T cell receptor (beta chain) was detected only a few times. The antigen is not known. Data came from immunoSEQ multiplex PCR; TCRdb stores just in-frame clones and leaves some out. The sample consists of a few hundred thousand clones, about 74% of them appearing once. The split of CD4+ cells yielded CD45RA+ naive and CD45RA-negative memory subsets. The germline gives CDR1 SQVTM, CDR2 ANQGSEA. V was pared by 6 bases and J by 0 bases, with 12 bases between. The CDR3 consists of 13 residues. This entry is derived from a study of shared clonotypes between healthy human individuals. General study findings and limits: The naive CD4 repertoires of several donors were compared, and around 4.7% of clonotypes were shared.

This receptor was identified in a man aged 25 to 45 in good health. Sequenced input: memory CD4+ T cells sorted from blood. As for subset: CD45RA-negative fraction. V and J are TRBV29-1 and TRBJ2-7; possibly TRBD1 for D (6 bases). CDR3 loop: CSVTRGSSYEQYF. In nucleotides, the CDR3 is TGCAGCGTGACCAGGGGAAGCTCCTACGAGCAGTACTTC.